Sequencing of this T cell receptor (beta chain) was carried out in a study of cytomegalovirus exposure and HLA in healthy donors. Clones were read by immunoSEQ multiplex PCR, and TCRdb kept only the in-frame ones, dropping some. The table has under 200,000 clones, roughly 90% seen once; the top ten hold 5% to 7%. Unmatched junction bases numbered 2, after V lost 3 bases and J lost 0 bases. This CDR3 comprises 15 residues. Looked up from germline, CDR1 is LGHNA and CDR2 is YSLEER. The receptor comes from a woman aged 25 to 39 in good health and CMV-seronegative. This chain connects TRBV4-3 to TRBJ2-4; 7 positions agree with TRBD1. Sequenced material: PBMCs. CDR3 DNA: TGCGCCAGCAGCCAGACAGGGATAGCCAAAAACATTCAGTACTTC. The encoded protein is CASSQTGIAKNIQYF.